Following are 20 T cell receptor beta chains from one sample sequenced in a study of glioma-infiltrating T cells after dendritic cell vaccination. The method was immunoSEQ multiplex PCR; TCRdb's version includes in-frame clones alone and lacks a portion of them. This repertoire shows tens of thousands of clones, 70% to 85% found once; its top ten account for approximately 14%. Indicated time point: after dendritic cell vaccination, including at tumor progression/relapse. This sample comprised blood, obtained after dendritic cell vaccination. These receptors all stem from a human donor with glioblastoma.

The chain employs TRBV4-1 and TRBJ2-2, with no clear D. This CDR3 has 15 residues. V was trimmed by 4 bases and J by 1 base, leaving 10 bases between them. CDR1 and CDR2 (germline): MGHRA, YSYEKL. CDR3 nucleotide sequence: TGCGCCAGCAGCCTTGACACGTTGAACACCGGGGAGCTGTTTTTT. Translation gives CASSLDTLNTGELFF.

This clone was seen a single time. The chain links TRBV19 to TRBJ1-6, with D hard to call. Trimming took off 5 bases at V and 9 bases at J, with 11 bases between the two ends. The CDR3 length is 13 residues. The germline V gene encodes CDR1 LNHDA and CDR2 SQIVND (reference sequence). This CDR3 reads CASSFRGSSPLHF. The CDR3 DNA follows: TGTGCCAGTAGTTTCCGGGGTAGTTCACCCCTCCACTTT.

The chain combines TRBV19 with TRBJ1-4; D unresolved. Germline CDR1 LNHDA, CDR2 SQIVND (reference sequence). The CDR3 consists of 14 residues. V lost 8 bases and J 8 bases, leaving 18 bases between the germline ends. DNA for the CDR3: TGTGCCAGTTCTTATTGGGAGTCGAGGGAAAAACTGTTTTTT. It yields the protein CASSYWESREKLFF.

This clone was detected only a few times. The chain uses TRBV10-2 and TRBJ2-2; possibly TRBD2 for D (6 bases). V shed 10 bases and J shed 0 bases, with 18 bases lying between them. The germline V gene encodes CDR1 WSHSY and CDR2 SAAADI. This CDR3 region has 16 residues. CDR3 coding DNA: TGCGCCACCCACTACAAAGGGGACTCGAACACCGGGGAGCTGTTTTTT. This codes for CATHYKGDSNTGELFF.

This clone has a handful of counts. This chain uses TRBV6-6 with TRBJ1-2; no firm D call. Germline-derived CDR1 and CDR2 are MNHNY and SVGAGI (reference sequence). The CDR3 spans 15 residues. The germline V and J ends were trimmed by 2 bases and 8 bases, with 18 bases remaining between them. CDR3 amino acids: CASSYSYESGEGYTF. Here the CDR3 DNA reads TGTGCCAGCAGTTACAGTTATGAGTCCGGGGAGGGCTACACCTTC.

This clone showed up just a few times. The V gene is TRBV19, the J gene TRBJ1-4; tentatively, D is TRBD1 (6 bases). The CDR3 extends over 14 amino acids. Germline-derived CDR1 and CDR2 are LNHDA and SQIVND (reference sequence). V was pared by 6 bases and J by 4 bases, with 12 bases between. Here the CDR3 DNA reads TGTGCCAGTAGGGGGGCAGGGGATAATGAAAAACTGTTTTTT. It codes for CASRGAGDNEKLFF. Full variable domain (remainder filled in from reference TRBV19 and TRBJ1-4): DGGITQSPKYLFRKEGQNVTLSCEQNLNHDAMYWYRQDPGQGLRLIYYSQIVNDFQKGDIAEGYSVSREKKESFPLTVTSAQKNPTAFYLCASRGAGDNEKLFFGSGTQLSVL.

This clone was seen only once. Mismatch with germline at one junction end may stem from a read error. The CDR3 here is CASSPGTGRTYEQYF. CDR3 coding DNA: TGTGCTAGCAGCCCCGGGACAGGGAGAACCTACGAGCAGTACTTC. This chain uses TRBV7-7 with TRBJ2-7; 9 bases align to TRBD1. This CDR3 comprises 15 residues. The germline V gene has CDR1 SSHAT and CDR2 FNYEAQ (reference sequence).

V is TRBV2 and J is TRBJ1-2; 8 bases align to TRBD1. CDR3 length: 15 residues. Germline trimming cut 4 bases from V and 4 bases from J; bases unmatched to any gene: 8. Germline CDR1 and CDR2: SNHLY and FYNNEI. Written as DNA, the CDR3 is TGTGCCAGCAGTGGTACAGGGGGAATCGCCTATGGCTACACCTTC. This encodes CASSGTGGIAYGYTF.

This clone has only one observation. The chain is built from TRBV27 and TRBJ1-5; D gene uncertain. The CDR3 runs to 13 residues. Germline V gives CDR1 MNHEY, CDR2 SMNVEV (reference sequence). V shed 6 bases and J shed 3 bases, with 9 bases lying between them. CDR3 loop: CASSPQFNQPQHF. The CDR3 coding sequence is TGTGCCAGCAGCCCACAGTTCAATCAGCCCCAGCATTTT.

This rearrangement joins TRBV19 to TRBJ2-7, with 10 nucleotides matching TRBD2. CDR3 length: 14 amino acids. The ends lost 7 bases at V and 0 bases at J; junction bases unmatched: 3. Germline CDR1 LNHDA, CDR2 SQIVND (reference sequence). The DNA of the CDR3 is TGTGCCAGTACCGGGACTAGCGACTCCTACGAGCAGTACTTC. This sequence encodes CASTGTSDSYEQYF. The full variable domain, completed using reference TRBV19 and TRBJ2-7, is DGGITQSPKYLFRKEGQNVTLSCEQNLNHDAMYWYRQDPGQGLRLIYYSQIVNDFQKGDIAEGYSVSREKKESFPLTVTSAQKNPTAFYLCASTGTSDSYEQYFGPGTRLTVT.

The CDR3 is CASSFPGGGAVTYEQYF. The CDR3 nucleotides are TGCGCCAGCAGCTTCCCCGGAGGGGGGGCGGTAACCTACGAGCAGTACTTC. The V gene is TRBV5-1, the J gene TRBJ2-7; D possibly corresponds to TRBD2 (7 bases). The CDR3 runs 17 residues. The V and J ends lost 2 bases and 2 bases respectively, with 20 bases between them. The germline gives CDR1 SGHRS, CDR2 YFSETQ.

This chain uses TRBV4-2 with TRBJ2-5; 11 bases align to TRBD2. CDR3 length: 16 residues. V lost 1 base, J lost 5 bases, and 6 bases stayed unmatched. Germline V gene data show CDR1 as LGHNA and CDR2 as YNFKEQ. The CDR3 sequence is CASSQALAGVRETQYF. The CDR3 bases are TGTGCCAGCAGCCAAGCACTAGCGGGGGTAAGGGAGACCCAGTACTTC.

This chain joins TRBV30 and TRBJ1-1; a weak D match, TRBD1 (6 bases). Trimming cost V 2 bases and J 5 bases, with 9 bases left between them. The CDR3 extends over 12 amino acids. Germline V gene sequence: CDR1 GTSNPN, CDR2 SVGIG (reference sequence). The CDR3: CAWSFRGTEAFF. The CDR3 nucleotides are TGTGCCTGGAGTTTTAGGGGGACTGAAGCTTTCTTT.

In its sample, this clone was seen a few times. The CDR3 region is CASSPRPGQDNTEAFF. The CDR3 DNA is TGTGCCAGCTCACCAAGACCAGGACAGGATAACACTGAAGCTTTCTTT. The chain combines TRBV18 with TRBJ1-1; the match to TRBD1 covers 7 bases. The CDR3 loop spans 16 amino acids. The germline gives CDR1 KGHSH, CDR2 LQKENI. The V and J ends lost 2 bases and 2 bases, in that order; junction bases with no gene match: 8.

The sample holds a few counts of this clone. The chain carries TRBV7-6 and TRBJ2-5; 9 bases line up with TRBD1. With 0 bases clipped from V and 14 bases from J, the junction kept 7 bases outside the gene matches. Germline values: CDR1 SGHVS, CDR2 FNYEAQ. There are 13 residues in the CDR3. This CDR3 is CASSLAVRDRVYF. The CDR3 bases are TGTGCCAGCAGCTTAGCAGTCCGGGACAGGGTCTACTTC.

The chain has TRBV5-1 and TRBJ2-2; 7 bases fit TRBD1. V shed 5 bases and J 4 bases; nucleotides not matched to a gene: 8. This CDR3 contains 15 residues. In germline, CDR1 is SGHRS, CDR2 YFSETQ. CDR3: CASSQGDWATGELFF. The CDR3 region has the DNA TGCGCCAGCAGTCAGGGGGATTGGGCCACCGGGGAGCTGTTTTTT.

This clone was recorded once. This chain joins TRBV4-3 and TRBJ1-6, with D possibly matching TRBD1 (6 bases). In germline, CDR1 is LGHNA, CDR2 YSLEER. Trimming pared 1 base from V and 7 bases from J, leaving 11 bases between. The CDR3 runs 15 residues. DNA for the CDR3: TGCGCCAGCAGCCAAGTGGGCCAGGGGAATTCACCCCTCCACTTT. Translating gives CASSQVGQGNSPLHF.

This clone has a handful of counts. This sequence joins TRBV19 and TRBJ2-5, with D perhaps TRBD2 (5 bases). The CDR3 has 16 amino acids. The germline V gene encodes CDR1 LNHDA and CDR2 SQIVND (reference sequence). Trimming removed 5 bases at V and 5 bases at J, with 21 bases between. Here the CDR3 reads CASSHRHSGFEETQYF. For the CDR3, the DNA is TGTGCCAGTAGTCACCGACATTCGGGGTTCGAGGAGACCCAGTACTTC.

This chain joins TRBV4-3 and TRBJ1-1; TRBD1 aligns across 7 bases. The germline gives CDR1 LGHNA, CDR2 YSLEER. There are 14 residues in the CDR3. V lost 2 bases to trimming and J lost 1 base; unmatched junction nucleotides: 1. The CDR3 loop reads CASSQRTGNTEAFF. As DNA, the CDR3 is TGCGCCAGCAGCCAACGGACAGGGAACACTGAAGCTTTCTTT.

This chain connects TRBV10-2 to TRBJ1-1; TRBD1 is a possible D gene (5 bases). Germline V gene sequence: CDR1 WSHSY, CDR2 SAAADI. V lost 0 bases and J 4 bases, leaving 12 bases between the germline ends. CDR3 length: 15 amino acids. CDR3 residues: CASSESKGQGTEAFF. In nucleotides, the CDR3 is TGCGCCAGCAGTGAGTCTAAGGGGCAAGGCACTGAAGCTTTCTTT.